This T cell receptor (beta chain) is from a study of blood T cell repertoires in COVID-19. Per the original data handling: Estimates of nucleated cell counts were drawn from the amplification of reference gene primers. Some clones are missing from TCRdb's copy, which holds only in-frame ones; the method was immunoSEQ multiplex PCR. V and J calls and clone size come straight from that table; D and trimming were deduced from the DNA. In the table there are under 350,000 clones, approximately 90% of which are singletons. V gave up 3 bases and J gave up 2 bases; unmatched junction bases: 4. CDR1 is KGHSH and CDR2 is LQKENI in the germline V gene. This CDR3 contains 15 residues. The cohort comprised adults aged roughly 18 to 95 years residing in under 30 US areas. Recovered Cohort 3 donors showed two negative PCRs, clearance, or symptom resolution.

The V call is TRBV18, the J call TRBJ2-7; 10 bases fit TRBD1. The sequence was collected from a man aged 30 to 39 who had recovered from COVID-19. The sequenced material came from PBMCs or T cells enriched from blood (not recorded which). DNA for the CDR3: TGTGCCAGCTCACCGGGACAGGGGCGAACCTACGAGCAGTACTTC. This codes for CASSPGQGRTYEQYF. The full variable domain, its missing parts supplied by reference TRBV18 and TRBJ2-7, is NAGVMQNPRHLVRRRGQEARLRCSPMKGHSHVYWYRQLPEEGLKFMVYLQKENIIDESGMPKERFSAEFPKEGPSILRIQQVVRGDSAAYFCASSPGQGRTYEQYFGPGTRLTVT.